This TCR beta chain stems from a study of cytomegalovirus exposure and HLA in healthy donors. Study-wide results and caveats: In an earlier analysis, most TCR beta V segments were productive about 90% or about 30% of the time. Researchers reported in a later analysis that common viral pathogens appeared linked to several top clusters. Presence/absence analysis assumed near-uniform sequencing depth across donors.

Per the germline V gene, CDR1 is MGHRA and CDR2 is YSYEKL. V lost 1 base to trimming and J lost 2 bases, with 7 bases between them. This CDR3 has 14 residues. With respect to this clone: What it recognizes is unknown.

PCR employed 60 Vbeta and 13 Jbeta primers. Methods used by the authors: In a later analysis, of around 85 million unique beta chains, 9 million to 11 million appeared in at least two donors. The table came from immunoSEQ multiplex PCR; TCRdb's copy has only in-frame clones and leaves some out. V and J calls and clone size are copied from that table; D and trimming were computed from the DNA. Counted here are roughly 160,000 clones, approximately 88% occurring once; the ten biggest clones make up 0.38%. The clonotype originates from a boy between 2 and 10 years old in good health and CMV-seronegative. The source material was PBMCs. The V call is TRBV4-1, the J call TRBJ2-3; the D gene is possibly TRBD2 (5 bases). In DNA, the CDR3 is TGCGCCAGCAGCCAAGGGGGAGTCACAGATACGCAGTATTTT. Its translation is CASSQGGVTDTQYF.